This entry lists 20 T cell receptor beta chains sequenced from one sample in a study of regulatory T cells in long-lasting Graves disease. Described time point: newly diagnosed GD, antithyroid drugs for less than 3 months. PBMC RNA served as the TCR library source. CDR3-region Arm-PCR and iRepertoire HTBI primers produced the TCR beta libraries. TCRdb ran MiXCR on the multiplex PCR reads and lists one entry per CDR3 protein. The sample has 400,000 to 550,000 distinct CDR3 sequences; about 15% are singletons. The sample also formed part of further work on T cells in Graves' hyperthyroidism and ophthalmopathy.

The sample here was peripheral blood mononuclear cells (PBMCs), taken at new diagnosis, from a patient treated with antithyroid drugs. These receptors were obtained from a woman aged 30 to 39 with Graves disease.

This CDR3 is CASSQEGTGTYNYGYTF. The DNA for the CDR3 is TGTGCCAGCAGCCAAGAAGGGACAGGGACTTATAACTATGGCTACACCTTC. The chain combines TRBV4-2 with TRBJ1-2; TRBD1 aligns across 9 bases. The germline V gene encodes CDR1 LGHNA and CDR2 YNFKEQ. Trimming took 0 bases from V and 1 from J; bases not matched to a gene: 6. The CDR3 length is 17 residues.

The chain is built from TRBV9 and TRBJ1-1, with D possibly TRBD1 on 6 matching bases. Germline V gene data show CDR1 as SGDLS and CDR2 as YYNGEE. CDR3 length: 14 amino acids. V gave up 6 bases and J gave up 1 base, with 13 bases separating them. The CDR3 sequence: CASTQGPSNTEAFF. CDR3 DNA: TGTGCCAGCACACAGGGACCTTCGAACACTGAAGCTTTCTTT.

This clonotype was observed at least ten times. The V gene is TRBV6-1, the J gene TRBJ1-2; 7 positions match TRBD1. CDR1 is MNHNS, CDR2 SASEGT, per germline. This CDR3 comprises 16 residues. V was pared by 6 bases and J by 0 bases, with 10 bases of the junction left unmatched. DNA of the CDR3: TGTGCCAGCAGGGGGCCGACAGGGAAATCTAACTATGGCTACACCTTC. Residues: CASRGPTGKSNYGYTF.

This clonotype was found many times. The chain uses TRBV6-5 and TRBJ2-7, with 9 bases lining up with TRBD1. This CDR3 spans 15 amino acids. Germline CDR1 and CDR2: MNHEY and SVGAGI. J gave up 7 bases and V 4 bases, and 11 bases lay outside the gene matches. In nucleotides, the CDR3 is TGTGCCAGCAGTTCCCCCGGGACAGGGCTTGAGGAGCAGTACTTC. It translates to CASSSPGTGLEEQYF.

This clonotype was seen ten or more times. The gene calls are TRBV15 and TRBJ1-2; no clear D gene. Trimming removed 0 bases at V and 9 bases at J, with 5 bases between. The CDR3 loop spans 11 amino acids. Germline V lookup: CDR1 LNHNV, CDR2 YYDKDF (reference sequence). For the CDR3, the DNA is TGTGCCACCAGCAGAGATCTTAGCTACACCTTC. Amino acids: CATSRDLSYTF.

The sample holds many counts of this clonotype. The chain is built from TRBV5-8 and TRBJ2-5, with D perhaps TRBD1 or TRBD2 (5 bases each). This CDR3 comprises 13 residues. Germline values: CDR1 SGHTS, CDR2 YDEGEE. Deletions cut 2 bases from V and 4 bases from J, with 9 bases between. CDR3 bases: TGTGCCAGCAGCTTTGGGGACCGAGAGACCCAGTACTTC. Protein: CASSFGDRETQYF.

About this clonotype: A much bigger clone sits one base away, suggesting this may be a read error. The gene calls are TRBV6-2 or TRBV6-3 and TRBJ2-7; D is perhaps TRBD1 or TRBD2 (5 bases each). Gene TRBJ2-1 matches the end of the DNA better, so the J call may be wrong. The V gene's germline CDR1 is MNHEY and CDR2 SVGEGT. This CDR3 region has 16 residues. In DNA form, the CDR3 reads TGTGCCAGCAGTTTATCGACGGCAGGGAGCTCCTACGAGCAGTTCTTC. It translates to CASSLSTAGSSYEQFF.

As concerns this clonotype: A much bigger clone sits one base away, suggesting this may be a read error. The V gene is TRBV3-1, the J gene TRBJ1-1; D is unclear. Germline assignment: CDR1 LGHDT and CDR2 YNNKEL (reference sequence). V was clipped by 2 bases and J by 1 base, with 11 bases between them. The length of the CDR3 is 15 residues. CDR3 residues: CASSQSTGANTEAFF. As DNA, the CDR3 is TGTGCCAGCAGCCAATCTACTGGTGCGAACACTGAAGCTTTCTTT.

CDR3 sequence reads: CASSYRVISKNIQYF. CDR3 bases: TGTGCCAGCAGCTACAGGGTTATTAGCAAAAACATTCAGTACTTC. V usage is TRBV7-9 and J usage is TRBJ2-4; tentatively, D is TRBD1 (6 bases). CDR1 is SEHNR, CDR2 FQNEAQ, per germline (reference sequence). Trimming took 4 bases from V and 3 from J, leaving 13 bases between them. The CDR3 covers 15 residues.

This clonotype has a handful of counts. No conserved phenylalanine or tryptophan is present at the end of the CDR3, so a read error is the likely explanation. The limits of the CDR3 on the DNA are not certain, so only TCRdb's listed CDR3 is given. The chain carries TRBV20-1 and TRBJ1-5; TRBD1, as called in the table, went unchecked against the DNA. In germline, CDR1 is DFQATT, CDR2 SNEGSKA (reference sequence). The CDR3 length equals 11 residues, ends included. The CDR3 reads CSAQRDRGSTS.

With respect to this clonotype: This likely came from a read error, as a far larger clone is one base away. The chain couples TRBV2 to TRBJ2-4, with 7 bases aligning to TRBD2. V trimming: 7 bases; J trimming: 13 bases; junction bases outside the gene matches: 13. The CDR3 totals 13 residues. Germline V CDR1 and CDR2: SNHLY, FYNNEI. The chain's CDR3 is CASTTSEYNEQYF. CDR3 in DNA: TGTGCCAGCACAACTAGCGAATACAATGAGCAGTACTTC.

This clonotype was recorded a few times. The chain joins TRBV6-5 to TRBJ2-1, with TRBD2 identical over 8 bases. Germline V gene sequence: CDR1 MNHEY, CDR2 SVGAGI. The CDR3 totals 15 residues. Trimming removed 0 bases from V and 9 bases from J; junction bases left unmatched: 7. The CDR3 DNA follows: TGTGCCAGCAGTTACTCGGGACTAGGGGGGACTGAGCAGTTCTTC. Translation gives CASSYSGLGGTEQFF.

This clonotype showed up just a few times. The CDR3 region is CASSLGAGGKAGELFF. For the CDR3, the DNA is TGCGCCAGCAGCTTGGGCGCGGGAGGCAAGGCCGGGGAGCTGTTTTTT. The genes are TRBV5-1 and TRBJ2-2; TRBD2 agrees at 8 bases. Unmatched junction bases numbered 7, after V lost 0 bases and J lost 6 bases. The CDR3 length is 16 residues. The germline V gene encodes CDR1 SGHRS and CDR2 YFSETQ.

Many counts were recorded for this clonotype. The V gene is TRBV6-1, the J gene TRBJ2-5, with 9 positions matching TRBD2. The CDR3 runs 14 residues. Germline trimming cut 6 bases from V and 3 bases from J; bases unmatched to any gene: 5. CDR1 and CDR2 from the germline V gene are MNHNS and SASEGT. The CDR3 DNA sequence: TGTGCCAGCAGGCCTAGCGGGAAGAAAGAGACCCAGTACTTC. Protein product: CASRPSGKKETQYF.

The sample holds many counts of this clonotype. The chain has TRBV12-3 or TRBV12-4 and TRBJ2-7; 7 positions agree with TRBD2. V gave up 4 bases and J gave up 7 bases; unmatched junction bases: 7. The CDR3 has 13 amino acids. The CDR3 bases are TGTGCCAGCAGTTCCCTGAGGGGAGGGGAGCAGTACTTC. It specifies CASSSLRGGEQYF.

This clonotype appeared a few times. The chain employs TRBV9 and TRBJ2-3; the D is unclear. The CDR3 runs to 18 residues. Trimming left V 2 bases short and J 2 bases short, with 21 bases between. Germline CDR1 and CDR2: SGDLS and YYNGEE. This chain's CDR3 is CASSVPNVGILDTDTQYF. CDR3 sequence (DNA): TGTGCCAGCAGCGTCCCTAATGTAGGGATTTTGGACACAGATACGCAGTATTTT.

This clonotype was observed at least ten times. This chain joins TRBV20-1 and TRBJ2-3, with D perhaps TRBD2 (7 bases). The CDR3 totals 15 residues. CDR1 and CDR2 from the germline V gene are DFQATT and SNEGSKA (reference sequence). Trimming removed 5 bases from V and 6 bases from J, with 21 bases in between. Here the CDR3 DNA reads TGCAGTGCTCAAACGTCGACAGGCGGGGGCGATACGCAGTATTTT. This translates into CSAQTSTGGGDTQYF.

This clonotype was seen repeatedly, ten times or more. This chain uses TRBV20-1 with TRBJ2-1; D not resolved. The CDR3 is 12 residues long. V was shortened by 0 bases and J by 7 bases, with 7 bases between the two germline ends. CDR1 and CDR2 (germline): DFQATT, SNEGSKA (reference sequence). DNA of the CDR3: TGCAGTGCTAGAGATCAAGATAATGAGCAGTTCTTC. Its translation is CSARDQDNEQFF.

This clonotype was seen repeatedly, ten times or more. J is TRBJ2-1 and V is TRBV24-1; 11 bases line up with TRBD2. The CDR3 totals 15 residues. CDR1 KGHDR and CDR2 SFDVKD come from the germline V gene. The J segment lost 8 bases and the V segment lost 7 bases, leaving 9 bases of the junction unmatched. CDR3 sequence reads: CATSLSGRARDEQFF. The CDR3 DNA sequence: TGTGCCACCAGCCTTAGCGGGAGGGCCCGCGATGAGCAGTTCTTC.

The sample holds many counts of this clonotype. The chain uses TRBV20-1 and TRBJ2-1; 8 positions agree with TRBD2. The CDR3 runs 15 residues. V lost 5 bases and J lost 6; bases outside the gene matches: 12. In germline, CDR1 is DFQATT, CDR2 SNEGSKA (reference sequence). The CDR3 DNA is TGCAGTGCTGGACCGGGACTAGGGGTCGGCAATGAGCAGTTCTTC. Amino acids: CSAGPGLGVGNEQFF.